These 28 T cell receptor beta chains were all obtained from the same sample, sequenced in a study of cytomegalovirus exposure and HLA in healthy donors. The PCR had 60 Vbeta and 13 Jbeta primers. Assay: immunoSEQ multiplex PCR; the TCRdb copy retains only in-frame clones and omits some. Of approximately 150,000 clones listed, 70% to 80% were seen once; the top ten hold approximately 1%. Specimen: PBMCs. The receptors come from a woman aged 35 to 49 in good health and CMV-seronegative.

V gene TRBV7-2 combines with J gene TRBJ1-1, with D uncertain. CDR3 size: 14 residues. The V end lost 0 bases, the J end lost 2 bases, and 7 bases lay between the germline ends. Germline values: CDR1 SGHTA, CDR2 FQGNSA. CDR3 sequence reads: CASSLAGANTEAFF. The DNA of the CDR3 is TGTGCCAGCAGCTTAGCGGGCGCTAACACTGAAGCTTTCTTT. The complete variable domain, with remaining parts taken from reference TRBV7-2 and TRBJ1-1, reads GAGVSQSPSNKVTEKGKDVELRCDPISGHTALYWYRQSLGQGLEFLIYFQGNSAPDKSGLPSDRFSAERTGGSVSTLTIQRTQQEDSAVYLCASSLAGANTEAFFGQGTRLTVV.

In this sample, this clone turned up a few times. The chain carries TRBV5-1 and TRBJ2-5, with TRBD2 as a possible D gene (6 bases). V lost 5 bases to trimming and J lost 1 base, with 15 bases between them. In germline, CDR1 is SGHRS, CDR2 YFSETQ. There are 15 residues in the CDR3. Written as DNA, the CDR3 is TGCGCCAGCAGGACGCGGCGGGGACCCCAAGAGACCCAGTACTTC. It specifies CASRTRRGPQETQYF. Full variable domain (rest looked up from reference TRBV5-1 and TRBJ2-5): KAGVTQTPRYLIKTRGQQVTLSCSPISGHRSVSWYQQTPGQGLQFLFEYFSETQRNKGNFPGRFSGRQFSNSRSEMNVSTLELGDSALYLCASRTRRGPQETQYFGPGTRLLVL.

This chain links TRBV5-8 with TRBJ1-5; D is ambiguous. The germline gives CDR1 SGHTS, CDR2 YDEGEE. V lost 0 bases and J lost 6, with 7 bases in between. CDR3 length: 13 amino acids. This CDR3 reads CASSLAEGQPQHF. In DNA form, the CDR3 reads TGTGCCAGCAGCTTGGCCGAGGGTCAGCCCCAGCATTTT.

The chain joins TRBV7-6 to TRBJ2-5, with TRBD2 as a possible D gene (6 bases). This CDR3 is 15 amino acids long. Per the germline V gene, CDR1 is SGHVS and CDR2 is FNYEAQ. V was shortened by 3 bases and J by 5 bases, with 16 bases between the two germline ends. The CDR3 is CASSLQGSGRETQYF. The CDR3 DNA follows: TGTGCCAGCAGCTTGCAAGGGAGCGGGCGGGAGACCCAGTACTTC.

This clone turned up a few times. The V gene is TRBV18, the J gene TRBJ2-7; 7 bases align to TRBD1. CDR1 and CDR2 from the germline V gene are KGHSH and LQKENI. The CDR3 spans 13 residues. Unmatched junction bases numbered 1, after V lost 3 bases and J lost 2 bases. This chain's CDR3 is CASSPGQTYEQYF. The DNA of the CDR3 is TGTGCCAGCTCACCGGGACAGACCTACGAGCAGTACTTC.

The CDR3 here is CASSLEGDYGYTF. CDR3 DNA sequence: TGCGCCAGCAGCTTGGAAGGGGACTATGGCTACACCTTC. This sequence joins TRBV5-1 and TRBJ1-2; D is possibly TRBD1 (5 bases). Trimming took off 0 bases at V and 3 bases at J, with 6 bases between the two ends. Germline V gene lookup returns CDR1 SGHRS and CDR2 YFSETQ. The CDR3 has 13 residues.

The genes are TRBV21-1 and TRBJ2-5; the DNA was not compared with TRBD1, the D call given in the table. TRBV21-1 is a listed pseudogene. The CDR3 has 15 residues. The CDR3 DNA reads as TGTGCCAGCAGCGCTCGGCCGGGACAGGAAGAGACCCAGTACTTC. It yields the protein CASSARPGQEETQYF.

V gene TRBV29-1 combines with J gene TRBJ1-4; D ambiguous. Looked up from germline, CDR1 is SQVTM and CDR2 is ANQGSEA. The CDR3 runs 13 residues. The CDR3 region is CKPREDTNEKLFF. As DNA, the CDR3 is TGCAAACCCCGTGAGGATACTAATGAAAAACTGTTTTTT.

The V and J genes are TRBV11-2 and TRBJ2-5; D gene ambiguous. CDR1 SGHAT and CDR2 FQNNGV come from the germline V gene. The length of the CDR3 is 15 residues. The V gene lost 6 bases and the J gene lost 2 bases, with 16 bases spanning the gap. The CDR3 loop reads CASRLKDSLQETQYF. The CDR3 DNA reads TGTGCCAGCAGGTTAAAAGACTCACTTCAAGAGACCCAGTACTTC.

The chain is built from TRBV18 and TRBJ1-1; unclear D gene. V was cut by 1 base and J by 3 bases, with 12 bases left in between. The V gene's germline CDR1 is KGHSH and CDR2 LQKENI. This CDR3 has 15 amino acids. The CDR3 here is CASSPQEARDTEAFF. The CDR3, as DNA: TGTGCCAGCTCACCACAAGAGGCCCGGGACACTGAAGCTTTCTTT.

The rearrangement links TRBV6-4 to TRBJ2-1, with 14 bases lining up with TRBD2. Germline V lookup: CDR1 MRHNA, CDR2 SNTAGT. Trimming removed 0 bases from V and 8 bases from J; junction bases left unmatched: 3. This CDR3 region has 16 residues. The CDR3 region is CASSDSGTSGSDEQFF. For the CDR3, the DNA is TGTGCCAGCAGTGACTCCGGGACTAGCGGGAGCGATGAGCAGTTCTTC.

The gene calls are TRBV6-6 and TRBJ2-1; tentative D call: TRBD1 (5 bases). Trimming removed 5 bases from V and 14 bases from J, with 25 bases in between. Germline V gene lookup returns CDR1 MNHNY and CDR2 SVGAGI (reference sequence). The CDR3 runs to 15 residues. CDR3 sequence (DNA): TGTGCCAGCAGTGCACACTCCGGCCTACCCCCCAGGGAGTTCTTC. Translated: CASSAHSGLPPREFF.

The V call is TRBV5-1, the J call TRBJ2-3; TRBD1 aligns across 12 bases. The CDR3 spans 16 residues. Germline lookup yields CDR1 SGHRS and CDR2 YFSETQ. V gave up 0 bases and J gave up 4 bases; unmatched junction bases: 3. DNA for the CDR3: TGCGCCAGCAGCTTGGCCGGGACAGGGGGCGCAGATACGCAGTATTTT. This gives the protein CASSLAGTGGADTQYF.

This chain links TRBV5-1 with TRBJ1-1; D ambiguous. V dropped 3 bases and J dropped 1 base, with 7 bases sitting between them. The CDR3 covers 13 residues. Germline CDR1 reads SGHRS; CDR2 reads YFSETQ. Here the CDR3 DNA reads TGCGCCAGCAGCTATGGAGGGAACACTGAAGCTTTCTTT. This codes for CASSYGGNTEAFF.

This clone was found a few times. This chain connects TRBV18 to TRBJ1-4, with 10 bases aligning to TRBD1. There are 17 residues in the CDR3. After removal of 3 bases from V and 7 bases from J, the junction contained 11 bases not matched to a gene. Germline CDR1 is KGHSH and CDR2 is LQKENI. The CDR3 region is CASSPLDYRDRGEKLFF. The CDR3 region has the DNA TGTGCCAGCTCACCCCTCGATTACCGGGACAGGGGTGAAAAACTGTTTTTT. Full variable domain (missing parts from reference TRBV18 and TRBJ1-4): NAGVMQNPRHLVRRRGQEARLRCSPMKGHSHVYWYRQLPEEGLKFMVYLQKENIIDESGMPKERFSAEFPKEGPSILRIQQVVRGDSAAYFCASSPLDYRDRGEKLFFGSGTQLSVL.

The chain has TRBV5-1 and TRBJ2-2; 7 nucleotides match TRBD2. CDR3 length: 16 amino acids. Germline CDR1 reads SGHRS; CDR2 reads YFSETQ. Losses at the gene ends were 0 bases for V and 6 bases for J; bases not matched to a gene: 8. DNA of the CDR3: TGCGCCAGCAGCTTGGTCGGACTAGTAGAATCCGGGGAGCTGTTTTTT. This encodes CASSLVGLVESGELFF.

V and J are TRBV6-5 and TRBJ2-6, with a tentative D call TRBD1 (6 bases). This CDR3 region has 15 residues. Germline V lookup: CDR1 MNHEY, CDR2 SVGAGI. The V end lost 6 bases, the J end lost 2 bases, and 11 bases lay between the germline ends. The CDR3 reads CASSYRDTGANVLTF. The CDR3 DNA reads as TGTGCCAGCAGCTACAGGGACACTGGGGCCAACGTCCTGACTTTC.

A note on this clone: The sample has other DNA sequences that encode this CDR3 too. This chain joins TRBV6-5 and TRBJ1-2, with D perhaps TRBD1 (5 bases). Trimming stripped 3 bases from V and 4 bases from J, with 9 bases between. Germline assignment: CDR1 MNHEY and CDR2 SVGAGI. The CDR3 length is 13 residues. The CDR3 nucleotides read TGTGCCAGCAGTTATGGGGGGGGCTATGGCTACACCTTC. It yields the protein CASSYGGGYGYTF.

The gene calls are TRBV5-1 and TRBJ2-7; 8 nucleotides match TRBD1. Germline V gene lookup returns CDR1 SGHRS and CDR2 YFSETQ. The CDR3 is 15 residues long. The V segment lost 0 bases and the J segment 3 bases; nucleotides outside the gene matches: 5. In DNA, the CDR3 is TGCGCCAGCAGCTTGGCCCCAGGGGGCGGCTACGAGCAGTACTTC. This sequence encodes CASSLAPGGGYEQYF.

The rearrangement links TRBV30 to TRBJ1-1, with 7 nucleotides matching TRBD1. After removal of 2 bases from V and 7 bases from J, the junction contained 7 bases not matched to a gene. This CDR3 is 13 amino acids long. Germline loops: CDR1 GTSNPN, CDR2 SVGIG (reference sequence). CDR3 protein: CAWSIDRAREAFF. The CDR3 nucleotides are TGTGCCTGGAGTATAGACAGGGCCCGTGAAGCTTTCTTT.

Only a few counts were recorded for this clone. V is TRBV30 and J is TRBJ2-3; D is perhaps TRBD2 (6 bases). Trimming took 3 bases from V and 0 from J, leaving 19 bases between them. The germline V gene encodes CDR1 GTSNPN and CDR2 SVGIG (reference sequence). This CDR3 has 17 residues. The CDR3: CAWRGGGLLASTDTQYF. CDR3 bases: TGTGCCTGGAGGGGTGGCGGACTACTAGCAAGCACAGATACGCAGTATTTT.

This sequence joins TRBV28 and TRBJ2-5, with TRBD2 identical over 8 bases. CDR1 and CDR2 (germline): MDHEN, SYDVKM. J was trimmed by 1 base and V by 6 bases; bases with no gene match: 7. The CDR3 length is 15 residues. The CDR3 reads CASRPTGGGQETQYF. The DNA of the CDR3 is TGTGCCAGCAGGCCGACGGGGGGGGGCCAAGAGACCCAGTACTTC. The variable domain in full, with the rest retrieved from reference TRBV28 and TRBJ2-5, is DVKVTQSSRYLVKRTGEKVFLECVQDMDHENMFWYRQDPGLGLRLIYFSYDVKMKEKGDIPEGYSVSREKKERFSLILESASTNQTSMYLCASRPTGGGQETQYFGPGTRLLVL.

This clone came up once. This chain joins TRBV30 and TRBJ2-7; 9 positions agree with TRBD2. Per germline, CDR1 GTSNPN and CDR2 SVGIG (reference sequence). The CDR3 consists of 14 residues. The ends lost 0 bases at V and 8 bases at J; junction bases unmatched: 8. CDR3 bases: TGTGCCTGGAGTGTAGGCAGCGGGAGGTCCCAGCAGTACTTC. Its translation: CAWSVGSGRSQQYF. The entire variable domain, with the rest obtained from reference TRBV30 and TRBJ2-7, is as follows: SQTIHQWPATLVQPVGSPLSLECTVEGTSNPNLYWYRQAAGRGLQLLFYSVGIGQISSEVPQNLSASRPQDRQFILSSKKLLLSDSGFYLCAWSVGSGRSQQYFGPGTRLTVT.

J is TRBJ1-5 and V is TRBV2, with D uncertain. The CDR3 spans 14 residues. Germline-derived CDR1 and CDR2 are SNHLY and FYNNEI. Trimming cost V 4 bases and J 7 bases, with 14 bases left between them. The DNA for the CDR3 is TGTGCCAGCAGTGGCGGGGATAAAGGACAGCCCCAGCATTTT. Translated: CASSGGDKGQPQHF.

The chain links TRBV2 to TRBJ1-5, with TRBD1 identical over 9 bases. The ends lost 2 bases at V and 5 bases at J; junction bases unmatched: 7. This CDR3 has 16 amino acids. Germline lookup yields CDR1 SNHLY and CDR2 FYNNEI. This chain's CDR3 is CASSENGQGIDQPQHF. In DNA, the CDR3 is TGTGCCAGCAGTGAAAACGGACAGGGGATCGATCAGCCCCAGCATTTT. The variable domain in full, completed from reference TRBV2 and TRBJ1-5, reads EPEVTQTPSHQVTQMGQEVILRCVPISNHLYFYWYRQILGQKVEFLVSFYNNEISEKSEIFDDQFSVERPDGSNFTLKIRSTKLEDSAMYFCASSENGQGIDQPQHFGDGTRLSIL.

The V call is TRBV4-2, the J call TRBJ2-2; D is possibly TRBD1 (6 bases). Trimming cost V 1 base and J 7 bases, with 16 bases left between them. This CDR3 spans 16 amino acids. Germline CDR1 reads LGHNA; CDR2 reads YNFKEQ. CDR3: CASSQARGSFGGELFF. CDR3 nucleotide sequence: TGTGCCAGCAGCCAAGCTAGGGGGAGCTTCGGCGGGGAGCTGTTTTTT.

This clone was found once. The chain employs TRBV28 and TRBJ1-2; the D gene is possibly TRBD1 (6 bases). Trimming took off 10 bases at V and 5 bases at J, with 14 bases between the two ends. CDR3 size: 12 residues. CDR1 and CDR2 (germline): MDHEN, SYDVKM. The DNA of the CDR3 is TGTGCCATTCAACAGGGTCGGTATGGCTACACCTTC. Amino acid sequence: CAIQQGRYGYTF.

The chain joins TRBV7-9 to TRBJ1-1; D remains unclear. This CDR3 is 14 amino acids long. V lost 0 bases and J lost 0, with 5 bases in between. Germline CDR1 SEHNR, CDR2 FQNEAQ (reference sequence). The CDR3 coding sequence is TGTGCCAGCAGCTTAGCGATAGTGAACACTGAAGCTTTCTTT. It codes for CASSLAIVNTEAFF. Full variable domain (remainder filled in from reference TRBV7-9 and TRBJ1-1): DTGVSQNPRHKITKRGQNVTFRCDPISEHNRLYWYRQTLGQGPEFLTYFQNEAQLEKSRLLSDRFSAERPKGSFSTLEIQRTEQGDSAMYLCASSLAIVNTEAFFGQGTRLTVV.